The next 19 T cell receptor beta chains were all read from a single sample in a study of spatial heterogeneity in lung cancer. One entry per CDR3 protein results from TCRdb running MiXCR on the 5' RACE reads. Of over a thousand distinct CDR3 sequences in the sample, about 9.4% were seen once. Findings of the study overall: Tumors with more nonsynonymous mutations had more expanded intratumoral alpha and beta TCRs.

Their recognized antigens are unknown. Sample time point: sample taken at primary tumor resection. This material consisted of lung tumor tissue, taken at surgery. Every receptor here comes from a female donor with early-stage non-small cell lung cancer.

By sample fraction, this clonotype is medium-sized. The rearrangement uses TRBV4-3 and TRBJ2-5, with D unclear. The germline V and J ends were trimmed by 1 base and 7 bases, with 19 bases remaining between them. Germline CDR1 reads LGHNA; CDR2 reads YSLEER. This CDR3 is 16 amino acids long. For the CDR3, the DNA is TGCGCCAGCAGCCAAGGGGATGGGGTGCTCCGTGGGACCCAGTACTTC. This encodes CASSQGDGVLRGTQYF.

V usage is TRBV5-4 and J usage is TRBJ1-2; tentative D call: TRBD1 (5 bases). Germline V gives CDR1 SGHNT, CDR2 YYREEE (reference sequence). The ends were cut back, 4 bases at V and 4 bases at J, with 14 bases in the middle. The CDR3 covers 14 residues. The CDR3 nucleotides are TGTGCCAGCAGCGGACACGAGGGGCTCTATGGCTACACCTTC. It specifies CASSGHEGLYGYTF. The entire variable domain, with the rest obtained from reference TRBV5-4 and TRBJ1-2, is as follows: ETGVTQSPTHLIKTRGQQVTLRCSSQSGHNTVSWYQQALGQGPQFIFQYYREEENGRGNFPPRFSGLQFPNYSSELNVNALELDDSALYLCASSGHEGLYGYTFGSGTRLTVV.

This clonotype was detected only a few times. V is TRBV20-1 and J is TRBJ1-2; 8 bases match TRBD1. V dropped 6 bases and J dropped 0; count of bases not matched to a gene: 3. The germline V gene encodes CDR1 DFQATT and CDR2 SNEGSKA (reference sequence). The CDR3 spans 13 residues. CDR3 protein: CSAADRANYGYTF. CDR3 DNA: TGCAGTGCCGCGGACAGGGCTAACTATGGCTACACCTTC.

The CDR3 protein is CASSPAGRTDTQYF. For the CDR3, the DNA is TGTGCCAGCAGTCCCGCAGGCCGCACAGATACGCAGTATTTT. The chain employs TRBV12-3 or TRBV12-4 and TRBJ2-3; the D is unclear. This CDR3 is built from 14 residues. V gave up 5 bases and J gave up 1 base, with 10 bases separating them.

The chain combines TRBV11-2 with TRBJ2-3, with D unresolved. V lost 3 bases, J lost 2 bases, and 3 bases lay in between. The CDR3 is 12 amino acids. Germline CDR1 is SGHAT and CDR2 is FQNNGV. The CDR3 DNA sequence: TGTGCCAGCAGCTTTTACACAGATACGCAGTATTTT. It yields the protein CASSFYTDTQYF. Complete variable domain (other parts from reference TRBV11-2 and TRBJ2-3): EAGVAQSPRYKIIEKRQSVAFWCNPISGHATLYWYQQILGQGPKLLIQFQNNGVVDDSQLPKDRFSAERLKGVDSTLKIQPAKLEDSAVYLCASSFYTDTQYFGPGTRLTVL.

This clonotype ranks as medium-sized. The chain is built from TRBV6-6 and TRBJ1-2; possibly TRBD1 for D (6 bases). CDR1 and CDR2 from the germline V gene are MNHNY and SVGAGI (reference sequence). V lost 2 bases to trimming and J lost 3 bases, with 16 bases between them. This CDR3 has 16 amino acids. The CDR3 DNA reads TGTGCCAGCAGTTACAAGGGGGAGATGCCTGACTATGGCTACACCTTC. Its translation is CASSYKGEMPDYGYTF.

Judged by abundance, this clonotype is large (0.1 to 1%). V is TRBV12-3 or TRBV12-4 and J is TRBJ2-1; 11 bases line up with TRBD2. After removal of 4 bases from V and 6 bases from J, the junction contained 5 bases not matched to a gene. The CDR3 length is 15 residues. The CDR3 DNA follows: TGTGCCAGCAGTTCCCTAGCGGGGGGCTCCAATGAGCAGTTCTTC. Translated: CASSSLAGGSNEQFF.

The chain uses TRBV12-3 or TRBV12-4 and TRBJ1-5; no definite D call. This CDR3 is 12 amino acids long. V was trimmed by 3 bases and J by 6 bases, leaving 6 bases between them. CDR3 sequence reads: CASSFAGQPQHF. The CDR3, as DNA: TGTGCCAGCAGTTTTGCTGGTCAGCCCCAGCATTTT.

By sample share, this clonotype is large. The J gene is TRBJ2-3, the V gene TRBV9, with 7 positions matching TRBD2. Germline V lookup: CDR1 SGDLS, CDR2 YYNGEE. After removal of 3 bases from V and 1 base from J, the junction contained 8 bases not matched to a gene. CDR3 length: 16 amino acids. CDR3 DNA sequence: TGTGCCAGCAGCGCGTACGGCGCGGGGGGCACAGATACGCAGTATTTT. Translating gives CASSAYGAGGTDTQYF.

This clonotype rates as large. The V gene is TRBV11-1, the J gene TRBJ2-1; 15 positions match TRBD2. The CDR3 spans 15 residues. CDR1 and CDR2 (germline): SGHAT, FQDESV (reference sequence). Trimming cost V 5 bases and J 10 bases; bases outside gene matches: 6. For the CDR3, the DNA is TGTGCCAGCAGCCCGGGACTAGCGGGAGGTCAGGAGCAGTTCTTC. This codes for CASSPGLAGGQEQFF.

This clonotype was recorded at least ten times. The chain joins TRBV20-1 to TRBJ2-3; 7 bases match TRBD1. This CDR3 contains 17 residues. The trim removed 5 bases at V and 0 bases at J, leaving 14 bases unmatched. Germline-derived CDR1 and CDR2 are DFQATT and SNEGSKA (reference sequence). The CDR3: CSASRQGQVLSTDTQYF. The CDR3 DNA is TGCAGTGCTTCCCGACAGGGCCAAGTACTTAGCACAGATACGCAGTATTTT.

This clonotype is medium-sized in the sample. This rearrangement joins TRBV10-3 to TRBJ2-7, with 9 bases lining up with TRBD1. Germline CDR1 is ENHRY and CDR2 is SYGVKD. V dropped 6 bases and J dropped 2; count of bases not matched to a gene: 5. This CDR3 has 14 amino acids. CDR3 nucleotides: TGTGCCATCAGGGGGACAGGGCAACCCTACGAGCAGTACTTC. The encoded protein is CAIRGTGQPYEQYF.

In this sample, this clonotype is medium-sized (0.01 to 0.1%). This chain's CDR3 is CASSQEWGGYYNSPLHF. CDR3 coding DNA: TGTGCCAGCAGCCAAGAGTGGGGGGGGTACTATAATTCACCCCTCCACTTT. The chain couples TRBV3-1 to TRBJ1-6, with TRBD1 as a possible D gene (5 bases). There are 17 residues in the CDR3. CDR1 is LGHDT and CDR2 is YNNKEL in the germline V gene (reference sequence). V was cut by 0 bases and J by 3 bases, with 12 bases left in between.

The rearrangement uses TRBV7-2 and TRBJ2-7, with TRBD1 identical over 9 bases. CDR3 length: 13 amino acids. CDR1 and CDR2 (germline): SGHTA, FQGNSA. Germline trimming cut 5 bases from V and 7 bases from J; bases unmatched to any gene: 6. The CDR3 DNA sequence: TGTGCCAGCAGCCCCGGACAGGGGAGGGAGCAGTACTTC. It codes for CASSPGQGREQYF.

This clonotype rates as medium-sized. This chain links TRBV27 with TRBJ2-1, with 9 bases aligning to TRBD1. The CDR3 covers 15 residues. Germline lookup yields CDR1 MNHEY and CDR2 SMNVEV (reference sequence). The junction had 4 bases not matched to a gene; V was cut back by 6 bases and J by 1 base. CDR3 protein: CASSPTGGSYNEQFF. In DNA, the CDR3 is TGTGCCAGCAGCCCGACAGGGGGGTCCTACAATGAGCAGTTCTTC.

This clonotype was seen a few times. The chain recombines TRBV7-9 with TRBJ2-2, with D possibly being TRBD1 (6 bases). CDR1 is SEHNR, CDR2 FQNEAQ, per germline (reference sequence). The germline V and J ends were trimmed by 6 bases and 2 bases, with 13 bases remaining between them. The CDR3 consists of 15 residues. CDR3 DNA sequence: TGTGCCAGCAGTCACAGGGTAGTTAACACCGGGGAGCTGTTTTTT. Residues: CASSHRVVNTGELFF.

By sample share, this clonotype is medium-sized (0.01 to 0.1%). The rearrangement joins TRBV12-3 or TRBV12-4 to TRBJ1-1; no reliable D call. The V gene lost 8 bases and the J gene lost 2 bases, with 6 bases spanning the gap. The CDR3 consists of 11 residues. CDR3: CASGLNTEAFF. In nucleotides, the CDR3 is TGTGCCAGCGGTCTAAACACTGAAGCTTTCTTT.

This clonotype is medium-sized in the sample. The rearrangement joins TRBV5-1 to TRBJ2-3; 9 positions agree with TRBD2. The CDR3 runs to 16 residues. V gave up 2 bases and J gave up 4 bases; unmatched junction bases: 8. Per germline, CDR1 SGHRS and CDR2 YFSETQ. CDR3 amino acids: CASSLSAGGLPDTQYF. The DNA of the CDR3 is TGCGCCAGCAGCTTATCAGCGGGGGGTCTCCCAGATACGCAGTATTTT.

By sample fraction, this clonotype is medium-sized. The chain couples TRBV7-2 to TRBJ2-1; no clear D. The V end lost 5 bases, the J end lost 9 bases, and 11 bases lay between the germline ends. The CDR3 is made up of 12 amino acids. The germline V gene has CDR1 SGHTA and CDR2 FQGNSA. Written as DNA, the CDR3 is TGTGCCAGCAGCAATCTATGGGGTGAGCAGTTCTTC. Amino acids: CASSNLWGEQFF. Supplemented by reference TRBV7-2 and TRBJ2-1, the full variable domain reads GAGVSQSPSNKVTEKGKDVELRCDPISGHTALYWYRQSLGQGLEFLIYFQGNSAPDKSGLPSDRFSAERTGGSVSTLTIQRTQQEDSAVYLCASSNLWGEQFFGPGTRLTVL.